What follows describes a single T cell receptor (beta chain). Its antigen is unidentified. In TCRdb, the RACE reads were re-called with MiXCR into one record per CDR3 protein. The repertoire includes 210,000 or so distinct CDR3 sequences, more than 20% of them detected once, and 2% to 2.5% sits in the top ten. This sample was taken from a study of human T cells and chemical hapten exposure. Study-level information: Patients, predominantly female, presented with alopecia areata, totalis or universalis. Overall study findings and caveats: Every donor had alopecia, and their immune response may therefore differ from healthy people's. There was no change with DPC sensitization in TCRs above 1 in 1000 frequency. Compared to controls, expanded TCRs made significantly more large clusters of similar CDR3s.

Time point: patch test 3, about 24 weeks after DPC sensitization. This sample's treatment: therapeutic diphenylcyclopropenone sensitization with weekly scalp DPC. The starting material was whole blood, obtained in connection with sensitization to the hapten diphenylcyclopropenone (DPC). The receptor was derived from a woman between 40 and 55 years old with alopecia areata. Some clones in this sample may be carry-over from other donors' samples.

CDR3 in amino acids: CASGNSEQFF. DNA of the CDR3: TGTGCCAGCGGTAATAGTGAGCAGTTCTTC. This sequence joins TRBV7-9 and TRBJ2-1; no clear D. Germline lookup yields CDR1 SEHNR and CDR2 FQNEAQ (reference sequence). CDR3 length: 10 residues. Trimming stripped 8 bases from V and 9 bases from J, with 8 bases between.